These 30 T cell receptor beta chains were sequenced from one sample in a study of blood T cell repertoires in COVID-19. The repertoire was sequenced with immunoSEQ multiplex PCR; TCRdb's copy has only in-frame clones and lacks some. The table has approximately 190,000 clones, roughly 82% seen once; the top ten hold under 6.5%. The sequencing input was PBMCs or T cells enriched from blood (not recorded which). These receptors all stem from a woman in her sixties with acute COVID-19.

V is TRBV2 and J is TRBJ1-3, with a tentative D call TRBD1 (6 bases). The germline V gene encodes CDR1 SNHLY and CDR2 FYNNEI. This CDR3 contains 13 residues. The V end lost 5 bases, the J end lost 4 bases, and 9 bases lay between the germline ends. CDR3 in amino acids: CASSPTGGNTIYF. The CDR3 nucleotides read TGTGCCAGCAGTCCGACAGGAGGAAACACCATATATTTT. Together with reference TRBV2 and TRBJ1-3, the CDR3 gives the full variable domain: EPEVTQTPSHQVTQMGQEVILRCVPISNHLYFYWYRQILGQKVEFLVSFYNNEISEKSEIFDDQFSVERPDGSNFTLKIRSTKLEDSAMYFCASSPTGGNTIYFGEGSWLTVV.

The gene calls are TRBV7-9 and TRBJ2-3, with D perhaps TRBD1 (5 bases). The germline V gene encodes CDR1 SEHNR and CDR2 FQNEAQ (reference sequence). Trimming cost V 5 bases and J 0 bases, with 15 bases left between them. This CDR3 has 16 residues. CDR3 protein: CASSQGYFSSTDTQYF. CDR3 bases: TGTGCCAGCAGCCAGGGTTATTTCTCTAGCACAGATACGCAGTATTTT.

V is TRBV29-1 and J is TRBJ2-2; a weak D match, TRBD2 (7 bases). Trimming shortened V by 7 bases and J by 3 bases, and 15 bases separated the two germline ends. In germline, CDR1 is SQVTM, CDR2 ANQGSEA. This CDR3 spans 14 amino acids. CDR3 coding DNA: TGCAGCGCTGGCGGGGGCGAGGACACCGGGGAGCTGTTTTTT. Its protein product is CSAGGGEDTGELFF.

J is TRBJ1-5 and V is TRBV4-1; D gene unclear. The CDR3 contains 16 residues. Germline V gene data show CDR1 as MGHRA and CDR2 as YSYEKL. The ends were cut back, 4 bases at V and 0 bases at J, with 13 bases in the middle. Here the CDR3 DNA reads TGCGCCAGCAGCCCCCAAGTTAAGCATAGCAATCAGCCCCAGCATTTT. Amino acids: CASSPQVKHSNQPQHF.

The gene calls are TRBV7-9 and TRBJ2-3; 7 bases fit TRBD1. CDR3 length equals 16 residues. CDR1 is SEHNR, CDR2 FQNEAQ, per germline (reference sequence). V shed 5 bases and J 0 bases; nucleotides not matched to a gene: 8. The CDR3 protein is CASSPGQLSSTDTQYF. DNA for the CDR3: TGTGCCAGCAGCCCGGGACAGCTTTCTAGCACAGATACGCAGTATTTT.

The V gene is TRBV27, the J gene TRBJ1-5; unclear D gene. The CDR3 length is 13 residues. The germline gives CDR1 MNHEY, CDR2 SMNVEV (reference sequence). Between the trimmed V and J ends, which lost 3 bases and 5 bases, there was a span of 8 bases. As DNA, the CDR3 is TGTGCCAGCAGTTTTGCACGCGATCAGCCCCAGCATTTT. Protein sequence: CASSFARDQPQHF.

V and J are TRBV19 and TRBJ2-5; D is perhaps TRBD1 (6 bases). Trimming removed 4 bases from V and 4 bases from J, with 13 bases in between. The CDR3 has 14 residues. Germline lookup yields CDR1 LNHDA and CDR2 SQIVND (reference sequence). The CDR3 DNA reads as TGTGCCAGTAGTAGCACAGGGACCCGAGAGACCCAGTACTTC. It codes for CASSSTGTRETQYF.

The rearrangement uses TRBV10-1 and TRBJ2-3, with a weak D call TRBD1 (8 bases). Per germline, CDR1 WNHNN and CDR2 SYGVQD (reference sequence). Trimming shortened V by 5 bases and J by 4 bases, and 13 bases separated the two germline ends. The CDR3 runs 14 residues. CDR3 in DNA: TGCGCCAGCAGTCGGACAGGGAGGGCAGATACGCAGTATTTT. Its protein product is CASSRTGRADTQYF.

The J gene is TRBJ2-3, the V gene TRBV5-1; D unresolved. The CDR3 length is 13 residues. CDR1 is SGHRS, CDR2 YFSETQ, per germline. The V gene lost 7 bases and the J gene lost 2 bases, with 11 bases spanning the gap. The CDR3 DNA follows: TGCGCCAGCCGGTCGGCGGTCACAGATACGCAGTATTTT. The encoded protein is CASRSAVTDTQYF.

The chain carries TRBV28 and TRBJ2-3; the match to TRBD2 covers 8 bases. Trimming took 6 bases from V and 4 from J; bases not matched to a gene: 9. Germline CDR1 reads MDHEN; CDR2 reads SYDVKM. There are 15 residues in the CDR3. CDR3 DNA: TGTGCCAGCAGGCTGGGGGCGGGGGGAGCAGATACGCAGTATTTT. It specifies CASRLGAGGADTQYF.

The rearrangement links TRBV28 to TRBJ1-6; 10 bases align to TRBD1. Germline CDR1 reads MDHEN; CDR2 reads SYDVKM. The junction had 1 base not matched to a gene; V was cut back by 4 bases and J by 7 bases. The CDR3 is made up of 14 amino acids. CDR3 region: CASSSTGGNSPLHF. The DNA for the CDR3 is TGTGCCAGCAGTTCGACAGGGGGCAATTCACCCCTCCACTTT.

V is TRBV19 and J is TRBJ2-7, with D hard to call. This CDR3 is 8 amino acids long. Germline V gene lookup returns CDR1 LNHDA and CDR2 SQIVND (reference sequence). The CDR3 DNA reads TGTGCCAGTAGTATTTCCAGGGTC. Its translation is CASSISRV.

CDR3 in DNA: TGTGCCTGGAGTCCACTCAGGACAGTCTACGAGCAGTACTTC. Amino acid sequence: CAWSPLRTVYEQYF. The chain employs TRBV30 and TRBJ2-7; perhaps TRBD1 as D (6 bases). CDR3 length: 14 residues. From germline, CDR1 is GTSNPN and CDR2 SVGIG (reference sequence). The V and J ends lost 2 bases and 3 bases respectively, with 14 bases between them.

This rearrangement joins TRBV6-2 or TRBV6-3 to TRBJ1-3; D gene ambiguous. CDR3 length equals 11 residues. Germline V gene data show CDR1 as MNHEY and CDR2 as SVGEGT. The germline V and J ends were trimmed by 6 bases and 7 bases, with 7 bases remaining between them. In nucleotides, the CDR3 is TGTGCCAGCAGCAAACGGAACACCATATATTTT. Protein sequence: CASSKRNTIYF.

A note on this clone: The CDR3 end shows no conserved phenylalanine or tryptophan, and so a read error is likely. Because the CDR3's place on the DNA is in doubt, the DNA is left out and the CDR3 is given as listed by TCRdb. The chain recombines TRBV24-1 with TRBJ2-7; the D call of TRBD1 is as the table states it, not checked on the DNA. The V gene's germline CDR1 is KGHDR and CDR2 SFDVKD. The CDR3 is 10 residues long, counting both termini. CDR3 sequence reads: CATSDETVKQ.

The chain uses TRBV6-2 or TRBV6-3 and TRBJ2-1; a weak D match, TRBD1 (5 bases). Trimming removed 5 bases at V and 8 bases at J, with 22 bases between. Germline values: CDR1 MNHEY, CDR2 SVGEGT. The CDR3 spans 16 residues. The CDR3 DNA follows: TGTGCCAGCAGTCCCCTTACACCCCAGGGTCTATATGAGCAGTTCTTC. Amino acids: CASSPLTPQGLYEQFF.

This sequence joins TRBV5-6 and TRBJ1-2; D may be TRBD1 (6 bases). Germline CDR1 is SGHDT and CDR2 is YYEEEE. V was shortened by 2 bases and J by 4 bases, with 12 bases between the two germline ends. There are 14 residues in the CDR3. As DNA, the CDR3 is TGTGCCAGCAGCTTCAGCACAGGGCTCTATGGCTACACCTTC. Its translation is CASSFSTGLYGYTF.

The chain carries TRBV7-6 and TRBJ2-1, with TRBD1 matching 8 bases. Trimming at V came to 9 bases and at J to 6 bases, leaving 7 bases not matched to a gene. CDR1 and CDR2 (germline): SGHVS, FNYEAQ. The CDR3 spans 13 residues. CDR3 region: CASSQGAGNEQFF. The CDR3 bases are TGTGCCAGTAGTCAGGGGGCGGGCAATGAGCAGTTCTTC.

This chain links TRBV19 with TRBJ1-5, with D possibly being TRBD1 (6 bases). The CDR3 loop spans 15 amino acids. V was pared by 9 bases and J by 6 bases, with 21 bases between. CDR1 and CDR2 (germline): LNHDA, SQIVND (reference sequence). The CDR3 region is CASTLWGGLPQPQHF. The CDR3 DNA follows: TGTGCCAGCACCCTTTGGGGGGGGCTGCCTCAGCCCCAGCATTTT. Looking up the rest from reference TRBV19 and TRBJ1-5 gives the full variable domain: DGGITQSPKYLFRKEGQNVTLSCEQNLNHDAMYWYRQDPGQGLRLIYYSQIVNDFQKGDIAEGYSVSREKKESFPLTVTSAQKNPTAFYLCASTLWGGLPQPQHFGDGTRLSIL.

This chain's CDR3 is CARMLAGADTQYF. The CDR3 nucleotides read TGTGCCAGAATGCTAGCGGGGGCAGATACGCAGTATTTT. The chain employs TRBV2 and TRBJ2-3; 10 bases align to TRBD2. Germline-derived CDR1 and CDR2 are SNHLY and FYNNEI. Germline trimming cut 9 bases from V and 4 bases from J; bases unmatched to any gene: 4. CDR3 length: 13 amino acids. Complete variable domain (other parts from reference TRBV2 and TRBJ2-3): EPEVTQTPSHQVTQMGQEVILRCVPISNHLYFYWYRQILGQKVEFLVSFYNNEISEKSEIFDDQFSVERPDGSNFTLKIRSTKLEDSAMYFCARMLAGADTQYFGPGTRLTVL.

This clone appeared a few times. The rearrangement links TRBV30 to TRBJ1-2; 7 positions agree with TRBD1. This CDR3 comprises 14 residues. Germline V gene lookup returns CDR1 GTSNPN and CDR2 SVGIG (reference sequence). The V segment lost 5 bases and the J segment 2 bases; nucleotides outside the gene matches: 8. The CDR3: CAWHPTGSNYGYTF. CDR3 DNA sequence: TGTGCCTGGCATCCGACAGGGTCCAACTATGGCTACACCTTC.

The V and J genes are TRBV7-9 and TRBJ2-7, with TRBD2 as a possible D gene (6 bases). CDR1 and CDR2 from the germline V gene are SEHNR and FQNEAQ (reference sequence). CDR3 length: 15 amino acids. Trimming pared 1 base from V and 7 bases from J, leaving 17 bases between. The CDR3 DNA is TGTGCCAGCAGCTTAGTGGGACTGGCGGCGGGAGAGCAGTACGTC. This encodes CASSLVGLAAGEQYV.

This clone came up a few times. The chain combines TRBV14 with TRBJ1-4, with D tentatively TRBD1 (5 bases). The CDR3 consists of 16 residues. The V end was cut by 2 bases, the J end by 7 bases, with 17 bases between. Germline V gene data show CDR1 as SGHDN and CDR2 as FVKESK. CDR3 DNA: TGTGCCAGCAGCCAAAGGGGCTTCTTAGGGTTTGAAAAACTGTTTTTT. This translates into CASSQRGFLGFEKLFF.

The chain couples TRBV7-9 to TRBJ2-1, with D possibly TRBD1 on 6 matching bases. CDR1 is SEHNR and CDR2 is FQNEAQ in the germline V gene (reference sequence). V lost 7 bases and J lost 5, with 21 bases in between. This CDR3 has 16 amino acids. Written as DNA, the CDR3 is TGTGCCAGCACCCGGACAGACACTGGGGGACACAATGAGCAGTTCTTC. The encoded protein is CASTRTDTGGHNEQFF.

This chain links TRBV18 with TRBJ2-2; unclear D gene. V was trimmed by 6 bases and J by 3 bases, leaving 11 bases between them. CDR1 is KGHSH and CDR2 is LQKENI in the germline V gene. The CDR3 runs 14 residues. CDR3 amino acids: CASSLGFDTGELFF. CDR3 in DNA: TGTGCCAGCTCGCTAGGTTTTGACACCGGGGAGCTGTTTTTT.

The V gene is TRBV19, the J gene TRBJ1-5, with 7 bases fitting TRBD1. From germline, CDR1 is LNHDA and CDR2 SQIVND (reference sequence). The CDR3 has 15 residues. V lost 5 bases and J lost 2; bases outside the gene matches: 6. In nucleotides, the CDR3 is TGTGCCAGTAGTTACAGGGGTCGTGGCAATCAGCCCCAGCATTTT. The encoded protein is CASSYRGRGNQPQHF.

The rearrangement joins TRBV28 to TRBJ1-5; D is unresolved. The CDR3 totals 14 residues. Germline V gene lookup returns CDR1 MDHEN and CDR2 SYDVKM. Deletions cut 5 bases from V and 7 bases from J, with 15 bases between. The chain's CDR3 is CASSPLGGGQPQHF. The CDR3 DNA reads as TGTGCCAGCAGTCCACTAGGTGGCGGGCAGCCCCAGCATTTT. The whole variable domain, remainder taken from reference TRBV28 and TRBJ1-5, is DVKVTQSSRYLVKRTGEKVFLECVQDMDHENMFWYRQDPGLGLRLIYFSYDVKMKEKGDIPEGYSVSREKKERFSLILESASTNQTSMYLCASSPLGGGQPQHFGDGTRLSIL.

In DNA, the CDR3 is TGTGCCAGCAGCTTGGGTCTAGTAGAGGCCAAAAACATTCAGTACTTC. It translates to CASSLGLVEAKNIQYF. The chain combines TRBV5-6 with TRBJ2-4, with no clear D. Germline V gene lookup returns CDR1 SGHDT and CDR2 YYEEEE. The CDR3 contains 16 residues. The V end was cut by 0 bases, the J end by 1 base, with 11 bases between. Full variable domain (rest looked up from reference TRBV5-6 and TRBJ2-4): DAGVTQSPTHLIKTRGQQVTLRCSPKSGHDTVSWYQQALGQGPQFIFQYYEEEERQRGNFPDRFSGHQFPNYSSELNVNALLLGDSALYLCASSLGLVEAKNIQYFGAGTRLSVL.

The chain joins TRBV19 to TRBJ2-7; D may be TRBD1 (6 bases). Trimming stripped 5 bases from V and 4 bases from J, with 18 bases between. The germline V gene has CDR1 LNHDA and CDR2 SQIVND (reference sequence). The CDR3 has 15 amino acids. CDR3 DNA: TGTGCCAGTAGTGTGGACAGTCGTTCTATTTACGAGCAGTACTTC. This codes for CASSVDSRSIYEQYF.

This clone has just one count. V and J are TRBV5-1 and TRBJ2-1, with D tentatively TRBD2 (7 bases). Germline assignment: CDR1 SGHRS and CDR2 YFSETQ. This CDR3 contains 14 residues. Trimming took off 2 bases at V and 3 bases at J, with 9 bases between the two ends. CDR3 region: CASSLGGDYNEQFF. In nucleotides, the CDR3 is TGCGCCAGCAGCTTAGGGGGGGACTACAATGAGCAGTTCTTC. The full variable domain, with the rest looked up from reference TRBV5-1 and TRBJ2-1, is KAGVTQTPRYLIKTRGQQVTLSCSPISGHRSVSWYQQTPGQGLQFLFEYFSETQRNKGNFPGRFSGRQFSNSRSEMNVSTLELGDSALYLCASSLGGDYNEQFFGPGTRLTVL.